These T cell receptor beta chains were read from a single sample in a study of T-cell memory formation after mild COVID-19. Each CDR3 protein is one row after TCRdb ran MiXCR on the 5' RACE reads. Among 450,000 to 650,000 distinct CDR3 sequences listed, less than 25% were seen once. Sequenced sample: PBMCs or a T cell subset sorted from them (not recorded which). These receptors were collected from an adult woman who had mild COVID-19 (a few samples of this study predate the infection). Cell type and time point are not known. CDR3s include the opening cysteine and the closing phenylalanine or tryptophan. D genes are given only for firm matches. Where a row states a size, it is once, few, many or the class of an expanded clone; other rows omit it.

d_gene: .
len: 14
j_gene: TRBJ1-2
v_gene: TRBV6-5
abundance: few
CDR3nt: TGTGCCAGCAGTATTGACGGGGCTAACTATGGCTACACCTTC
CDR3aa: CASSIDGANYGYTF

d_gene: TRBD1
len: 14
j_gene: TRBJ2-7
v_gene: TRBV10-3
abundance: .
CDR3nt: TGTGCCATCAGAGGGACAGACCTCCAGGGCGAGCAGTACTTC
CDR3aa: CAIRGTDLQGEQYF

d_gene: .
len: 12
j_gene: TRBJ2-7
v_gene: TRBV7-2
abundance: .
CDR3nt: TGTGCCAGCAGCCTAAATTCGGCCGAGCAGTACTTC
CDR3aa: CASSLNSAEQYF

d_gene: TRBD1
len: 14
j_gene: TRBJ1-1
v_gene: TRBV7-6
abundance: few
CDR3nt: TGTGCCAGCAGCCGGGGACAGTTGAACACTGAAGCTTTCTTT
CDR3aa: CASSRGQLNTEAFF

d_gene: TRBD1
len: 17
j_gene: TRBJ1-5
v_gene: TRBV30
abundance: few
CDR3nt: TGTGCCTGGAGTGACCTTACACCGGGACAGACAAATCAGCCCCAGCATTTT
CDR3aa: CAWSDLTPGQTNQPQHF

d_gene: .
len: 13
j_gene: TRBJ2-1
v_gene: TRBV6-4
abundance: .
CDR3nt: TGTGCCAGCAGTGAGGGAGGAATTGGTAAGCAGTTCTTC
CDR3aa: CASSEGGIGKQFF

d_gene: TRBD1
len: 19
j_gene: TRBJ1-1
v_gene: TRBV12-3/TRBV12-4
abundance: .
CDR3nt: TGTGCCAGCAGACCATCTCCTGATCTGGCGGACAGGGAGAACACTGAAGCTTTCTTT
CDR3aa: CASRPSPDLADRENTEAFF

d_gene: TRBD2
len: 19
j_gene: TRBJ2-7
v_gene: TRBV12-3/TRBV12-4
abundance: .
CDR3nt: TGTGCCAGCAGTCCCTACCATCTAGCGGGGGACCCTTCCTCCTACGAGCAGTACTTC
CDR3aa: CASSPYHLAGDPSSYEQYF

d_gene: .
len: 14
j_gene: TRBJ1-1
v_gene: TRBV5-5
abundance: few
CDR3nt: TGTGCCAGCAGCTTGCAACTTTCGAACACTGAAGCTTTCTTT
CDR3aa: CASSLQLSNTEAFF

d_gene: TRBD1
len: 15
j_gene: TRBJ1-5
v_gene: TRBV6-5
abundance: .
CDR3nt: TGTGCCAGCAGCCAGGACAGGGGGCTGAATCAGCCCCAGCATTTT
CDR3aa: CASSQDRGLNQPQHF

d_gene: .
len: 12
j_gene: TRBJ1-3
v_gene: TRBV20-1
abundance: few
CDR3nt: TGCAGTGCTGACAACTCTGGAAACACCATATATTTT
CDR3aa: CSADNSGNTIYF

d_gene: TRBD1
len: 17
j_gene: TRBJ2-1
v_gene: TRBV11-2
abundance: .
CDR3nt: TGTGCCAGCAGCTTCCTCAGGGGACAGGGGGCCTACAATGAGCAGTTCTTC
CDR3aa: CASSFLRGQGAYNEQFF

d_gene: TRBD1
len: 18
j_gene: TRBJ1-1
v_gene: TRBV15
abundance: few
CDR3nt: TGTGCCACCAGCAGAGACCTCCGGGACAGGATCTCTAACACTGAAGCTTTCTTT
CDR3aa: CATSRDLRDRISNTEAFF

d_gene: .
len: 15
j_gene: TRBJ1-2
v_gene: TRBV20-1
abundance: .
CDR3nt: TGCAGTGCTAGTGGGGGGCGAGCAGGGGTCAATGGCTACACCTTC
CDR3aa: CSASGGRAGVNGYTF

d_gene: TRBD1
len: 18
j_gene: TRBJ2-2
v_gene: TRBV12-5
abundance: few
CDR3nt: TGTGCTAGTGGTTTCATGGTGGGACAGGGGGCCGACACCGGGGAGCTGTTTTTT
CDR3aa: CASGFMVGQGADTGELFF

d_gene: TRBD2
len: 21
j_gene: TRBJ2-3
v_gene: TRBV5-1
abundance: .
CDR3nt: TGCGCCAGCAGCCCACCAGGTAGCGGGGGGGCCATATTGCTCGGGACAGATACGCAGTATTTT
CDR3aa: CASSPPGSGGAILLGTDTQYF

d_gene: .
len: 15
j_gene: TRBJ2-7
v_gene: TRBV5-4
abundance: few
CDR3nt: TGTGCCAGCAGCTTGGGGCCCGGGTTCGACTACGAGCAGTACTTC
CDR3aa: CASSLGPGFDYEQYF

d_gene: TRBD1
len: 15
j_gene: TRBJ1-2
v_gene: TRBV7-3
abundance: few
CDR3nt: TGTGCCAGCAGCTCCTCAGGGGGGCCTAACTATGGCTACACCTTC
CDR3aa: CASSSSGGPNYGYTF

d_gene: TRBD2
len: 15
j_gene: TRBJ2-7
v_gene: TRBV6-6
abundance: few
CDR3nt: TGTGCCAGCAGTTACTCGTCTAGCGGGTACTACGAGCAGTACTTC
CDR3aa: CASSYSSSGYYEQYF

d_gene: .
len: 14
j_gene: TRBJ2-7
v_gene: TRBV12-3/TRBV12-4
abundance: few
CDR3nt: TGTGCCAGCAGTTCGGGACACTCTGGCTACGAGCAGTACTTC
CDR3aa: CASSSGHSGYEQYF

d_gene: .
len: 18
j_gene: TRBJ1-5
v_gene: TRBV7-2
abundance: .
CDR3nt: TGTGCCAGCAGCTCGACGCGGGACATTTGGTATAGCAATCAGCCCCAGCATTTT
CDR3aa: CASSSTRDIWYSNQPQHF

d_gene: .
len: 13
j_gene: TRBJ1-1
v_gene: TRBV12-3/TRBV12-4
abundance: once
CDR3nt: TGTGCCAGCACGGGGACCCACGGGGCTGAAGCTTTCTTT
CDR3aa: CASTGTHGAEAFF

d_gene: .
len: 15
j_gene: TRBJ2-2
v_gene: TRBV11-2
abundance: few
CDR3nt: TGTGCCAGCAGCTTAGTACGCGGTCGCCCCGGGGAGCTGTTTTTT
CDR3aa: CASSLVRGRPGELFF

d_gene: .
len: 11
j_gene: TRBJ1-2
v_gene: TRBV20-1
abundance: .
CDR3nt: TGCAGTGCCACCGGGAGGCATGGCTACACCTTC
CDR3aa: CSATGRHGYTF

d_gene: TRBD1
len: 14
j_gene: TRBJ1-2
v_gene: TRBV3-1
abundance: .
CDR3nt: TGTGCCAGCAGCCCCGACGGAGGGGGCATTGGCTACACCTTC
CDR3aa: CASSPDGGGIGYTF

d_gene: .
len: 13
j_gene: TRBJ2-3
v_gene: TRBV6-2/TRBV6-3
abundance: .
CDR3nt: TGTGCCAGCAGTAGGGACTCGGGGGATACGCAGTATTTT
CDR3aa: CASSRDSGDTQYF

d_gene: TRBD1
len: 14
j_gene: TRBJ1-4
v_gene: TRBV6-5
abundance: few
CDR3nt: TGTGCCAGCAGTCCCGGACAGGGGAGAGAAAAACTGTTTTTT
CDR3aa: CASSPGQGREKLFF

d_gene: TRBD1
len: 13
j_gene: TRBJ2-1
v_gene: TRBV6-5
abundance: .
CDR3nt: TGTGCCAGCAGTTACCAGGACAGGTATAAGCAGTTCTTC
CDR3aa: CASSYQDRYKQFF

d_gene: .
len: 15
j_gene: TRBJ2-7
v_gene: TRBV7-9
abundance: .
CDR3nt: TGTGCCAGCAGCGATCTTACATATAACCCCTACGAGCAGTACTTC
CDR3aa: CASSDLTYNPYEQYF

d_gene: TRBD2
len: 15
j_gene: TRBJ2-7
v_gene: TRBV12-3/TRBV12-4
abundance: .
CDR3nt: TGTGCCAGCAGCCGGACTAGCGCGCTCTCCTACGAGCAGTACTTC
CDR3aa: CASSRTSALSYEQYF

d_gene: .
len: 15
j_gene: TRBJ1-3
v_gene: TRBV7-9
abundance: .
CDR3nt: TGTGCCAGCAGCCCCCGTGGGCAGATCGGAAACACCATATATTTT
CDR3aa: CASSPRGQIGNTIYF